The 10 T cell receptor beta chains below come from one sample, sequenced in a study of blood T cell repertoires in COVID-19. Profiling relied on immunoSEQ multiplex PCR, and the TCRdb table lists in-frame clones only, not all of them. The table shows roughly 51,000 clones, with over 75% occurring only once. Sequenced sample: peripheral blood. The receptors here all came from a man aged 70 or older with acute or convalescent COVID-19.

CDR3: CASSQIPGISPYNEQFF. CDR3 in DNA: TGTGCCAGCAGCCAGATCCCGGGAATTAGCCCCTACAATGAGCAGTTCTTC. The V call is TRBV3-1 (or the pseudogene TRBV3-2), the J call TRBJ2-1, with a weak D call TRBD2 (5 bases). Germline V gene sequence: CDR1 LGHDT, CDR2 YNNKEL (reference sequence). The V end lost 3 bases, the J end lost 2 bases, and 17 bases lay between the germline ends. The CDR3 spans 17 residues.

The chain uses TRBV7-3 and TRBJ2-5; 8 nucleotides match TRBD2. J was trimmed by 5 bases and V by 5 bases; bases with no gene match: 7. Germline lookup yields CDR1 SGHTA and CDR2 FQGTGA. The CDR3 spans 14 residues. Here the CDR3 DNA reads TGTGCCAGCAGCCGACTAGCGTTCGGGGAGACCCAGTACTTC. Protein: CASSRLAFGETQYF.

The table lists this clone with a few counts. J is TRBJ2-1 and V is TRBV3-1 (or the pseudogene TRBV3-2); the D gene is possibly TRBD1 (6 bases). The CDR3 has 15 residues. V gave up 4 bases and J gave up 6 bases, with 16 bases separating them. The germline CDR1 and CDR2 sequences are LGHDT and YNNKEL (reference sequence). CDR3: CASSPEQGTGNEQFF. The DNA of the CDR3 is TGTGCCAGCAGCCCGGAGCAGGGGACCGGCAATGAGCAGTTCTTC.

This chain links TRBV6-2 or TRBV6-3 with TRBJ1-4; TRBD1 is a possible D gene (5 bases). V dropped 0 bases and J dropped 6 bases, with 11 bases sitting between them. The CDR3 loop spans 15 amino acids. CDR1 is MNHEY, CDR2 SVGEGT, per germline. In DNA form, the CDR3 reads TGTGCCAGCAGTTACTCCCCCCCGGGGGATGAAAAACTGTTTTTT. Its protein is CASSYSPPGDEKLFF.

J is TRBJ2-3 and V is TRBV11-2, with 7 positions matching TRBD2. V dropped 1 base and J dropped 2; count of bases not matched to a gene: 6. The germline CDR1 and CDR2 sequences are SGHAT and FQNNGV. The CDR3 length is 16 residues. CDR3 residues: CASSLGGGGTTDTQYF. The CDR3, as DNA: TGTGCCAGCAGCTTAGGGGGCGGGGGAACCACAGATACGCAGTATTTT. Combining the CDR3 with reference TRBV11-2 and TRBJ2-3 gives the whole variable domain EAGVAQSPRYKIIEKRQSVAFWCNPISGHATLYWYQQILGQGPKLLIQFQNNGVVDDSQLPKDRFSAERLKGVDSTLKIQPAKLEDSAVYLCASSLGGGGTTDTQYFGPGTRLTVL.

Written as DNA, the CDR3 is TGTGCCAGCAGTCCCGGGACTCCTGTTGGCGGCTACAATGAGCAGTTCTTC. This gives the protein CASSPGTPVGGYNEQFF. The chain recombines TRBV27 with TRBJ2-1; D is perhaps TRBD2 (6 bases). The CDR3 is 17 residues long. V lost 5 bases to trimming and J lost 3 bases, with 20 bases between them. The germline gives CDR1 MNHEY, CDR2 SMNVEV (reference sequence).

The chain couples TRBV24-1 to TRBJ2-1, with a weak D call TRBD2 (6 bases). CDR3 length: 13 residues. Looked up from germline, CDR1 is KGHDR and CDR2 is SFDVKD. V was trimmed by 4 bases and J by 10 bases, leaving 13 bases between them. The CDR3 sequence is CATSDPRGREQFF. In nucleotides, the CDR3 is TGTGCCACCAGTGACCCTAGAGGGAGGGAGCAGTTCTTC.

The gene calls are TRBV3-1 (or the pseudogene TRBV3-2) and TRBJ2-5; 7 nucleotides line up with TRBD1. The germline gives CDR1 LGHDT, CDR2 YNNKEL (reference sequence). The V and J ends lost 0 bases and 5 bases, in that order; junction bases with no gene match: 6. The CDR3 is made up of 15 amino acids. CDR3 in DNA: TGTGCCAGCAGCCAAGAAACAGGGGTAATTGAGACCCAGTACTTC. This sequence encodes CASSQETGVIETQYF.

This clone was counted only a few times. J is TRBJ2-7 and V is TRBV4-1; weak D call: TRBD2 (6 bases). The V and J ends lost 4 bases and 0 bases respectively, with 10 bases between them. Germline values: CDR1 MGHRA, CDR2 YSYEKL. The length of the CDR3 is 14 residues. DNA of the CDR3: TGCGCCAGCAGCCCCGCGGGGAGCTCCTACGAGCAGTACTTC. Its translation: CASSPAGSSYEQYF.

This clone was recorded a few times. The V call is TRBV28, the J call TRBJ1-6, with D unresolved. With 5 bases removed from V and 0 bases from J, the gap between germline ends came to 11 bases. The germline CDR1 and CDR2 sequences are MDHEN and SYDVKM. The CDR3 has 16 amino acids. Written as DNA, the CDR3 is TGTGCCAGCAGTACGGACTTAGGCTCCTATAATTCACCCCTCCACTTT. It is translated as CASSTDLGSYNSPLHF.